This is a list of T cell receptor beta chains from one sample in a study of T cell repertoires in cytomegalovirus infection. MiXCR, run by TCRdb on the reads, gives a single entry per CDR3 protein. The data contain approximately 310,000 distinct CDR3 sequences, about 25% of them singletons. The antigens of these receptors remain unknown. Sequencing used cultured PBMCs, obtained from culture after CMV antigen stimulation. The receptors were sampled from a human donor in good health (CMV status not recorded). Some clones in this sample may be carry-over from other donors' samples. The CDR3 runs from the conserved cysteine through the conserved F or W. A D gene is named only where the DNA matches it firmly.

J gene,CDR3 length,D gene,V gene,CDR3 protein
TRBJ1-2,14,.,TRBV10-3,CAIRTPRGDDGYTF
TRBJ1-6,15,TRBD1,TRBV20-1,CSAREWTGPNSPLHF
TRBJ2-2,17,TRBD2,TRBV7-4,CASSGPGGVSSTGELFF
TRBJ2-1,15,.,TRBV5-4,CASSLSGHPTWQQFF
TRBJ2-1,14,TRBD2,TRBV6-8,CASTASGNYNEQFF
TRBJ2-5,18,TRBD2,TRBV10-1,CASSESFVAGEPQETQYF
TRBJ1-3,15,TRBD1,TRBV9,CASSVGGTGLNTIYF
TRBJ2-3,17,TRBD2,TRBV25-1,CASSEYRVAGGSDTQYF
TRBJ2-1,15,TRBD2,TRBV19,CASSLKAGAYNEQFF
TRBJ1-3,15,.,TRBV7-2,CASSLAPSSGNTIYF
TRBJ1-5,15,.,TRBV6-1,CASSERGVGNQPQHF
TRBJ1-4,17,TRBD1,TRBV12-3/TRBV12-4,CASSSAGQGGLFGKLFF
TRBJ1-5,15,.,TRBV28,CASALRGAGNQPQHF
TRBJ2-5,13,TRBD2,TRBV20-1,CSALAGIQETQYF
TRBJ2-1,14,.,TRBV12-3/TRBV12-4,CASSPRLVRNEQFF
TRBJ2-5,14,.,TRBV11-2,CASSLALLEETQYF
TRBJ2-1,14,TRBD1,TRBV20-1,CSARGGTGGNEQFF
TRBJ2-1,15,TRBD2,TRBV20-1,CSATGTSGRAGEQFF
TRBJ1-4,15,TRBD1,TRBV11-3,CASSLGDRRHEKLFF
TRBJ2-5,15,.,TRBV6-1,CASSKPLRAQETQYF